This entry is about one T cell receptor (beta chain). The antigen is not known. These data are taken from a study of T cell responses to AZD1222 COVID-19 vaccine. On the study more broadly: Researchers grouped second doses given at about 4 or about 12 weeks into one pool. General study results and limits: Clonal diversity may have been underestimated, and the donors were mostly white British, with more females than males.

Germline V CDR1 and CDR2: MDHEN, SYDVKM. The CDR3 extends over 11 amino acids. The V segment lost 6 bases and the J segment 16 bases; nucleotides outside the gene matches: 4. TCRdb's table, derived via immunoSEQ multiplex PCR, lists solely in-frame clones and lacks some. This sample has around 130,000 clones; around 90% occur once, and the top ten carry roughly 3%. The sequence was obtained from an adult in good health. The V gene is TRBV28, the J gene TRBJ2-1; 12 bases align to TRBD1. The input for sequencing was peripheral blood, taken on day 0 of AZD1222 vaccination. The CDR3 nucleotides read TGTGCCAGCAGCACCGGGACAGGGGGCTTCTTC. Translation: CASSTGTGGFF.